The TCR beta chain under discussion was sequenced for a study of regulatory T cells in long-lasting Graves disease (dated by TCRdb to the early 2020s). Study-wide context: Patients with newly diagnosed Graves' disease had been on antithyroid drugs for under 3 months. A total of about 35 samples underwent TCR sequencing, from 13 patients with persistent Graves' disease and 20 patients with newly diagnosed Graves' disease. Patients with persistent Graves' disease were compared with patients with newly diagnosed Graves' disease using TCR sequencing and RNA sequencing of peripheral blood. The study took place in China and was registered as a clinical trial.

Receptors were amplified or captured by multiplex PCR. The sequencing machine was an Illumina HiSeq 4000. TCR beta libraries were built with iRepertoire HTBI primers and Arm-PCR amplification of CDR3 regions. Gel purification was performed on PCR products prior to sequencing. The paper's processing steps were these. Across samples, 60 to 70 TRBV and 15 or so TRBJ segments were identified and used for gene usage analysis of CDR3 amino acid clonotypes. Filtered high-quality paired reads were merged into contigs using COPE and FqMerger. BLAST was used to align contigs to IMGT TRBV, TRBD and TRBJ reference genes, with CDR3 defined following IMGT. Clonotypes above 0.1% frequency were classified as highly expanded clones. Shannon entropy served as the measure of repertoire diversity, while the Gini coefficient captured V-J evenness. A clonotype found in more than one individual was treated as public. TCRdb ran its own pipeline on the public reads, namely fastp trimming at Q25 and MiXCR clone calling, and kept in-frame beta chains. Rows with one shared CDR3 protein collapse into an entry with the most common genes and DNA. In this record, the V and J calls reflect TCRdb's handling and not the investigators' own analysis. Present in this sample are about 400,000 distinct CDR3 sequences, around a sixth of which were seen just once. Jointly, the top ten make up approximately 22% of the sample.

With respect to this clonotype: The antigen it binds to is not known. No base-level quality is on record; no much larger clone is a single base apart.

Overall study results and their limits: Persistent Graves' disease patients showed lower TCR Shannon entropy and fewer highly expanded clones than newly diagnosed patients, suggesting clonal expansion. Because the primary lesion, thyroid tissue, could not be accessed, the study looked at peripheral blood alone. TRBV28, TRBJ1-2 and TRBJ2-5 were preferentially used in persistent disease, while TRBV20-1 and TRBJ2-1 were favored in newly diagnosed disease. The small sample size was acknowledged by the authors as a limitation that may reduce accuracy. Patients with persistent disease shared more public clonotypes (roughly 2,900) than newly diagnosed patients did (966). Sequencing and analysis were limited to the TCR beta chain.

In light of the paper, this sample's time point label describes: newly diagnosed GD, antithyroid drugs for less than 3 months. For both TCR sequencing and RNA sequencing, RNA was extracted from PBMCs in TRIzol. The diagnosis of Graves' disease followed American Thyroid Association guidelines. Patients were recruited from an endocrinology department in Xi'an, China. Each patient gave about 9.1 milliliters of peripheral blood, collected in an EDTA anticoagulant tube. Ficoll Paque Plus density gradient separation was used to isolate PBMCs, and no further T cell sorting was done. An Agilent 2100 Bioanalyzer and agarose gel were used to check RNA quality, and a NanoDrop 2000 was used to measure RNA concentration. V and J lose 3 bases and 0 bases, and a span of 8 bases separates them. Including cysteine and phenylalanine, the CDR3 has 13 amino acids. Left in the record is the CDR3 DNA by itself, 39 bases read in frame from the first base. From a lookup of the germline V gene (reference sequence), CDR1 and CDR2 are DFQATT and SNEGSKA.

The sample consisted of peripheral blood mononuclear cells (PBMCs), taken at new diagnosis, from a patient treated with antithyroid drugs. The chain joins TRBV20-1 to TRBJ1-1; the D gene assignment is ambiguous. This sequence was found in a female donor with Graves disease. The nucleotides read TGCAGTGCTAGGTGGACTGTGAACACTGAAGCTTTCTTT. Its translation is CSARWTVNTEAFF.